This T cell receptor beta chain originates from a study of T cells in Graves' hyperthyroidism and ophthalmopathy. This clonotype was counted only a few times. The antigen is undetermined. The CDR3 totals 14 residues. CDR1 and CDR2 (germline): DFQATT, SNEGSKA (reference sequence). Unmatched junction bases numbered 5, after V lost 5 bases and J lost 1 base. Each person with ophthalmopathy scored at least 3 on the Clinical Activity Score, reached NOSPECS grade 4 or higher, and had been ill under 3 months. A roughly 10 ml volume of fresh peripheral blood provided the PBMCs. The TCR beta CDR3 regions underwent amplification using RNA transcripts as the source. TCR CDR3 regions were first amplified by RT-PCR with HTBI primers. TCRdb used MiXCR to reprocess the multiplex PCR reads, holding one entry per CDR3 protein. The repertoire holds 640,000 or so distinct CDR3 sequences, with more than 13% as singletons.

Points from the study as a whole: Ophthalmopathy cases were set apart from stable hyperthyroidism by a 13 V-J model.

The material sequenced was blood. This TCR derives from a woman aged 18-29 years with Graves' ophthalmopathy. This chain connects TRBV20-1 to TRBJ2-7; 10 bases are shared with TRBD2. The CDR3 is CSAPLAGGSYEQYF. For the CDR3, the DNA is TGCAGTGCTCCCTTAGCGGGAGGTTCCTACGAGCAGTACTTC.